The rows below give T cell receptor beta chains drawn from one sample of a study of blood T cells in healthy people across ages. TCRdb passed the 5' RACE reads through MiXCR, listing each CDR3 protein once. The sample gives 650,000 to 1,000,000 distinct CDR3 sequences, under 40% of which show up once; 13% is in the top ten. Input material: blood. Receptors originate from a man younger than 35 in good health. CDR3s include the opening cysteine and the closing phenylalanine or tryptophan.

V gene: TRBV4-1
J gene: TRBJ2-7
CDR3 protein: CASSQVVGSYEQYF

V gene: TRBV6-2/TRBV6-3
J gene: TRBJ2-5
CDR3 protein: CASSPRGEYKETQYF

V gene: TRBV20-1
J gene: TRBJ1-4
CDR3 protein: CSATGPNEKLFF

V gene: TRBV29-1
J gene: TRBJ1-2
CDR3 protein: CSVDRVGPHGYTF

V gene: TRBV7-6
J gene: TRBJ1-6
CDR3 protein: CASSLGEPGLNSPLHF

V gene: TRBV27
J gene: TRBJ1-4
CDR3 protein: CASSLYRGGEKLFF

V gene: TRBV20-1
J gene: TRBJ2-7
CDR3 protein: CSAVTPGTDAYEQYF

V gene: TRBV12-3/TRBV12-4
J gene: TRBJ2-6
CDR3 protein: CASRGLGTGANVLTF

V gene: TRBV20-1
J gene: TRBJ1-2
CDR3 protein: CSARDLTGQSNYGYTF

V gene: TRBV7-2
J gene: TRBJ1-2
CDR3 protein: CASSNRVEGLNYGYTF

V gene: TRBV18
J gene: TRBJ2-1
CDR3 protein: CASSLDGTGWNEQFF

V gene: TRBV12-3/TRBV12-4
J gene: TRBJ2-3
CDR3 protein: CASSLGGATDAQYF

V gene: TRBV15
J gene: TRBJ1-4
CDR3 protein: CATGDEKLFF

V gene: TRBV4-2
J gene: .
CDR3 protein: CASSQEGVAGTETQYF

V gene: TRBV4-3
J gene: TRBJ1-3
CDR3 protein: CASSQGVGLTGSGNTIYF

V gene: TRBV7-2
J gene: TRBJ2-7
CDR3 protein: CASSSGPGGPYEQYF

V gene: TRBV5-6
J gene: TRBJ2-3
CDR3 protein: CASSPFGGGQDTQYF

V gene: TRBV9
J gene: TRBJ1-2
CDR3 protein: CASETPGHRDGYTF

V gene: TRBV12-3/TRBV12-4
J gene: TRBJ2-4
CDR3 protein: CASSFMRGIQYF

V gene: TRBV20-1
J gene: TRBJ2-2
CDR3 protein: CSAPDGIRNIGELFF

V gene: TRBV7-9
J gene: TRBJ2-5
CDR3 protein: CASSFHTETQYF